This T cell receptor (beta chain) emerged from a study of CD8+CD57+ T cells in acquired aplastic anemia. For the study at large: Isolated CD4+ and CD8+ cells, once sorted, yielded DNA averaging roughly 3.2 ug. Among healthy donors, CD4+ cells averaged roughly 9.9 million reads. The study's findings and limits: Roughly 30 CD8+ CDR3 sequences occurred in both the patients and the controls.

There are a few counts of this clonotype. Its cognate antigen is unknown. Researchers used genomic DNA as the template to profile TCR beta VDJ and CDR3. TCRdb passed the reads through MiXCR, listing each CDR3 protein once. Among 100,000 to 120,000 distinct CDR3 sequences listed, about half were seen once. The CDR3 is made up of 15 amino acids. The V gene end was trimmed by 3 bases and the J gene end by 6 bases; junction bases not matched to a gene: 13. Germline lookup yields CDR1 DFQATT and CDR2 SNEGSKA (reference sequence). The receptor's source is a human donor in good health, serving as a control. Material for sequencing was sorted CD4+, CD8+, or CD8+CD57+ T cells (not recorded which) from PBMCs. The chain employs TRBV20-1 and TRBJ1-2; 7 nucleotides align to TRBD1. This CDR3 reads CSASQGVRVRDGYTF. The CDR3 DNA reads TGCAGTGCTAGCCAGGGGGTGAGGGTTCGCGATGGCTACACCTTC.